This T cell receptor (beta chain) came from a study of sequential checkpoint blockade in melanoma. Background on the study: First-line arms were nivolumab then ipilimumab, or the reverse, randomized 1:1. Both treatment sequences were followed by maintenance nivolumab.

This CDR3 is built from 17 residues. Trimming at V came to 3 bases and at J to 1 base, leaving 11 bases not matched to a gene. Per germline, CDR1 SGHNT and CDR2 YENEEA. Profiled with immunoSEQ multiplex PCR; TCRdb holds only in-frame clones, not every one. The sample gives around 18,000 clones, around 66% of which show up once; approximately 12% is in the top ten. The treatment: randomized to nivolumab then ipilimumab (arm A) or the reverse (arm B). DNA-damaging chemotherapy had not been given to any patient beforehand. From thawed PBMCs, live CD3+CD8+ cells negative for CD19 and CD56 were sorted. The receptor comes from a human donor with melanoma. Source: CD8+ T cells sorted from blood (inferred from file names), taken from a patient given nivolumab and ipilimumab in sequence. The rearrangement uses TRBV11-3 and TRBJ1-1; TRBD1 agrees at 7 bases. The CDR3 nucleotides read TGTGCCAGCAGCTTTTACCGTACAGGGGTCCAGAACACTGAAGCTTTCTTT. Translated, it gives CASSFYRTGVQNTEAFF.